This T cell receptor beta chain stems from a study of blood T cell repertoires in COVID-19. Study-level background: Specimens from acute and convalescent COVID-19 originated in the United States, Italy and Spain. In each case, the material was cDNA or gDNA derived from T cells, B-cell-depleted T cells, or PBMCs.

V was pared by 4 bases and J by 4 bases, with 6 bases between. Germline V CDR1 and CDR2: MGHDK, SYGVNS. The CDR3 extends over 12 amino acids. Original data processing: Reference gene primers were amplified, and this amplification served to estimate nucleated cell counts. Data came from immunoSEQ multiplex PCR; TCRdb stores just in-frame clones and leaves some out. For V, J and clone size, that table is used; D and trimming come from the DNA. This table holds approximately 300,000 clones, about nine tenths found once. The chain employs TRBV25-1 and TRBJ2-3; D unresolved. The receptor was isolated from a woman in her twenties or thirties who had recovered from COVID-19. Material: PBMCs or T cells enriched from blood (not recorded which). The CDR3 DNA reads TGTGCCAGCAGTGTAACGGCAGATACGCAGTATTTT. Translating gives CASSVTADTQYF.